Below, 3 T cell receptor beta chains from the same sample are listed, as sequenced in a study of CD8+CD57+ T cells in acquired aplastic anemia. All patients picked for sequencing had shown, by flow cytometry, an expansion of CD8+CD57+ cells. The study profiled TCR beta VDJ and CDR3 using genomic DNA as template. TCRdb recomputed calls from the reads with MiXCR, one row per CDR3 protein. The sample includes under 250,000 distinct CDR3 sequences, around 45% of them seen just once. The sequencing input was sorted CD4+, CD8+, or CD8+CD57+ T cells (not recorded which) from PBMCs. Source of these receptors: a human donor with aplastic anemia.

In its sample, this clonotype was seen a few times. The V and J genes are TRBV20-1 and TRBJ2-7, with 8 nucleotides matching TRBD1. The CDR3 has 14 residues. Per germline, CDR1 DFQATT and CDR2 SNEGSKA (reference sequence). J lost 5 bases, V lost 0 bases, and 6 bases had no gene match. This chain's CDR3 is CSARDPQGVDEQYF. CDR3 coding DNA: TGCAGTGCTAGAGACCCACAGGGGGTCGACGAGCAGTACTTC.

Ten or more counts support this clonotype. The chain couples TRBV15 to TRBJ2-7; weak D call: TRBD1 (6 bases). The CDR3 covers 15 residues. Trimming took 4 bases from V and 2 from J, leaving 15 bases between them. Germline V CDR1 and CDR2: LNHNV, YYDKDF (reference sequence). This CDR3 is CATSTGAARAYEQYF. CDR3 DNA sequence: TGTGCCACCAGCACAGGGGCCGCGAGAGCCTACGAGCAGTACTTC. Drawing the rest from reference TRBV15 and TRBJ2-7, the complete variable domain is DAMVIQNPRYQVTQFGKPVTLSCSQTLNHNVMYWYQQKSSQAPKLLFHYYDKDFNNEADTPDNFQSRRPNTSFCFLDIRSPGLGDTAMYLCATSTGAARAYEQYFGPGTRLTVT.

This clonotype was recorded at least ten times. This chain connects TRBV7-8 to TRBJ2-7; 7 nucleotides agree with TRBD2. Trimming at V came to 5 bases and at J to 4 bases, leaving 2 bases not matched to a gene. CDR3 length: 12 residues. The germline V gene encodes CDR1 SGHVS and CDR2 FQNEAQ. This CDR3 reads CASSGEGYEQYF. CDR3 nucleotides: TGTGCCAGCAGCGGGGAGGGTTACGAGCAGTACTTC.